Listed below are T cell receptor beta chains from one sample, sequenced in a study of regulatory T cells in long-lasting Graves disease. TCRdb itself ran the multiplex PCR reads through MiXCR, one entry per CDR3 protein. The sample has 550,000 to 700,000 distinct CDR3 sequences; 15% to 20% are singletons. These data were also filed under a second study, of T cells in Graves' hyperthyroidism and ophthalmopathy.

The sample in question was peripheral blood mononuclear cells (PBMCs), obtained at new diagnosis, from a patient treated with antithyroid drugs. These receptor sequences come from a man aged 18 to 30 with Graves disease. The CDR3 runs from the conserved cysteine through the conserved F or W. A D gene is named only where the DNA matches it firmly. Size tells how often a clone was seen (once, few, many) or the class of an expanded clone, and some rows leave it out.

clone size: few; D gene: .; V gene: TRBV20-1; J gene: TRBJ1-5; CDR3 DNA: TGCAGTGCTGCGAGGGCAGGGCAGCCCCAGCATTTT; CDR3 protein: CSAARAGQPQHF
clone size: many; D gene: TRBD1; V gene: TRBV28; J gene: TRBJ1-1; CDR3 DNA: TGTGCCAGCAGTTGGCGGGACCCGGACAGGGCAAACTTGAACACTGAAGCTTTCTTT; CDR3 protein: CASSWRDPDRANLNTEAFF
clone size: .; D gene: .; V gene: TRBV27; J gene: TRBJ1-3; CDR3 DNA: TGTGCCAGCAGTTCGACCTCCGGGGATAGCTTAGGAAACACCATATATTTT; CDR3 protein: CASSSTSGDSLGNTIYF
clone size: many; D gene: .; V gene: TRBV6-1; J gene: TRBJ2-3; CDR3 DNA: TGTGCCAGCAGTGAACTCGGGCTACCTAGCACAGATACGCAGTATTTT; CDR3 protein: CASSELGLPSTDTQYF
clone size: few; D gene: .; V gene: TRBV7-9; J gene: TRBJ2-3; CDR3 DNA: TGTGCCAGCAGCCCTAGGCGTGTCCTTGCCGATACGCAGTATTTT; CDR3 protein: CASSPRRVLADTQYF
clone size: few; D gene: .; V gene: TRBV20-1; J gene: TRBJ2-1; CDR3 DNA: TGCAGTGCTAGAGATCCTCGTAGTAGCCTTCACAATGAGCAGTTCTTC; CDR3 protein: CSARDPRSSLHNEQFF
clone size: .; D gene: .; V gene: TRBV7-9; J gene: TRBJ2-3; CDR3 DNA: TGTGCCAGCGATCAAGCCCGGGGACACACCACAGATACGCAGTATTTT; CDR3 protein: CASDQARGHTTDTQYF
clone size: many; D gene: TRBD2; V gene: TRBV7-2; J gene: TRBJ2-6; CDR3 DNA: TGTGCCAGCAGCTGGGGGGGGGTTGGTGCTGGGGCCAACGTCCTGACTTTC; CDR3 protein: CASSWGGVGAGANVLTF
clone size: many; D gene: .; V gene: TRBV13; J gene: TRBJ1-1; CDR3 DNA: TGTGCCAGCAGCAGCCTTCGATACAGGGCCGACACTGAAGCTTTCTTT; CDR3 protein: CASSSLRYRADTEAFF
clone size: .; D gene: .; V gene: TRBV27; J gene: TRBJ2-4; CDR3 DNA: TGTGCCAGCAGTCCCATCCTCCCCCAGGGTAATGACATTCAGTACTTC; CDR3 protein: CASSPILPQGNDIQYF
clone size: many; D gene: .; V gene: TRBV18; J gene: TRBJ2-7; CDR3 DNA: TGTGCCAGCTCACCACCCGAAAGGTACTACGAGCAGTACTTC; CDR3 protein: CASSPPERYYEQYF
clone size: .; D gene: TRBD2; V gene: TRBV3-1; J gene: TRBJ2-7; CDR3 DNA: TGTGCCAGCAGCCAAGGACTAGCGGGAGTCGGCTACGAGCAGTACTTC; CDR3 protein: CASSQGLAGVGYEQYF
clone size: many; D gene: TRBD1; V gene: TRBV3-1; J gene: TRBJ2-3; CDR3 DNA: TGTGCCAGCAGCCAAGATTTACAGGGGTTCGATACGCAGTATTTT; CDR3 protein: CASSQDLQGFDTQYF
clone size: few; D gene: .; V gene: TRBV10-1; J gene: TRBJ2-2; CDR3 DNA: TGCGCCAGCAGGGAAACAGCGACGCTCTACACCGGGGAGCTGTTTTTT; CDR3 protein: CASRETATLYTGELFF
clone size: few; D gene: .; V gene: TRBV4-2; J gene: TRBJ1-2; CDR3 DNA: TGTGCCAGCAGCCAAGGGGCAGGGGCACGGTATGGCTACACCTTC; CDR3 protein: CASSQGAGARYGYTF
clone size: many; D gene: .; V gene: TRBV12-3/TRBV12-4; J gene: TRBJ2-2; CDR3 DNA: TGTGCCAGCAGTTTGCGACAGGCCAACACCGGGGAGCTGTTTTTT; CDR3 protein: CASSLRQANTGELFF
clone size: .; D gene: .; V gene: TRBV5-1; J gene: TRBJ2-1; CDR3 DNA: TGCGCCAGCAGTTTAGCACAGGAGGGCAATGAGCAGTTCTTC; CDR3 protein: CASSLAQEGNEQFF
clone size: .; D gene: TRBD2; V gene: TRBV7-2; J gene: TRBJ2-3; CDR3 DNA: TGTGCCAGCAGCGGGACTAGCGGGAGAGTCAAAGATACGCAGTATTTT; CDR3 protein: CASSGTSGRVKDTQYF
clone size: many; D gene: TRBD2; V gene: TRBV7-8; J gene: TRBJ2-1; CDR3 DNA: TGTGCCAGCAGTTATAGCGGGAGGGCCACCAATGAGCAGTTCTTC; CDR3 protein: CASSYSGRATNEQFF
clone size: many; D gene: .; V gene: TRBV27; J gene: TRBJ2-3; CDR3 DNA: TGTGCCAGCAGTTTCCTTCTCGGGAGTGGAGCAGATACGCAGTATTTT; CDR3 protein: CASSFLLGSGADTQYF
clone size: few; D gene: .; V gene: TRBV19; J gene: TRBJ2-5; CDR3 DNA: TGTGCCAGTAGTATCGGTTCGGAGACCCAGTACTTC; CDR3 protein: CASSIGSETQYF
clone size: many; D gene: TRBD2; V gene: TRBV28; J gene: TRBJ2-7; CDR3 DNA: TGTGCCAGCGGAAGTCCGGGCCGGGGGGCCTACGAGCAGTACTTC; CDR3 protein: CASGSPGRGAYEQYF
clone size: .; D gene: TRBD1; V gene: TRBV6-5; J gene: TRBJ2-7; CDR3 DNA: TGTGCCAGCAGTTACCCCCGGGGACAGAAAGGGTACGAGCAGTACTTC; CDR3 protein: CASSYPRGQKGYEQYF
clone size: .; D gene: TRBD2; V gene: TRBV7-6; J gene: TRBJ2-1; CDR3 DNA: TGTGCCAGCAGCACGCTAGCGGGGGAATACAATGAGCAGTTCTTC; CDR3 protein: CASSTLAGEYNEQFF
clone size: many; D gene: .; V gene: TRBV30; J gene: TRBJ1-1; CDR3 DNA: TGTGCCTGGATGGGGGTAGGGAACACTGAAGCTTTCTTT; CDR3 protein: CAWMGVGNTEAFF
clone size: many; D gene: TRBD1; V gene: TRBV28; J gene: TRBJ2-5; CDR3 DNA: TGTGCCAGCTTCGCAGCCCGGGACAGGGGGCGTTTTGGGGAGACCCAGTACTTC; CDR3 protein: CASFAARDRGRFGETQYF
clone size: .; D gene: TRBD1; V gene: TRBV5-1; J gene: TRBJ1-1; CDR3 DNA: TGCGCCAGCACGTTGTCCGGGACAGGGGGTTCTGAAGCTTTCTTT; CDR3 protein: CASTLSGTGGSEAFF
clone size: few; D gene: TRBD2; V gene: TRBV28; J gene: TRBJ2-1; CDR3 DNA: TGTGCCAGCAGTTTACTAGCGGAGAACCATGAGCAGCTCTTC; CDR3 protein: CASSLLAENHEQLF
clone size: .; D gene: .; V gene: TRBV7-2; J gene: TRBJ1-1; CDR3 DNA: TGTGCCAGCAGCCCGACTGGTCGTAAAACGAACACTGAAGCTTTCTTT; CDR3 protein: CASSPTGRKTNTEAFF
clone size: .; D gene: .; V gene: TRBV10-3; J gene: TRBJ2-7; CDR3 DNA: TGTGCCACCAGGAGGGCAGGGCCTAACGAGCAGTACTTC; CDR3 protein: CATRRAGPNEQYF
clone size: many; D gene: .; V gene: TRBV20-1; J gene: TRBJ1-5; CDR3 DNA: TGCAGTGCTAGCGAGGGGGGGTCGGATTTCGATCAGCCCCAGCATTTT; CDR3 protein: CSASEGGSDFDQPQHF
clone size: many; D gene: .; V gene: TRBV3-1; J gene: TRBJ2-3; CDR3 DNA: TGTGCCAGCAGCCAAGATCCAACAGGAGGCACAGATACGCAGTATTTT; CDR3 protein: CASSQDPTGGTDTQYF
clone size: many; D gene: TRBD1; V gene: TRBV28; J gene: TRBJ1-2; CDR3 DNA: TGTGCCAGCAGTTTAATAGCAGGGGGATACACTACCTATGGCTACACCTTC; CDR3 protein: CASSLIAGGYTTYGYTF
clone size: many; D gene: TRBD2; V gene: TRBV7-9; J gene: TRBJ2-7; CDR3 DNA: TGTGCCAGCCGAGGCGGGGGTTCGGGAGAGCAGTACTTC; CDR3 protein: CASRGGGSGEQYF
clone size: few; D gene: TRBD2; V gene: TRBV30; J gene: TRBJ2-3; CDR3 DNA: TGTGCCTGGAGTCCTGGACTAGCGGGATTCTACGAGCAGCACTTC; CDR3 protein: CAWSPGLAGFYEQHF
clone size: many; D gene: TRBD1; V gene: TRBV6-2/TRBV6-3; J gene: TRBJ1-1; CDR3 DNA: TGTGCCAGCAGTCCCCCGGACAGGATGAACACTGAAGCTTTCTTT; CDR3 protein: CASSPPDRMNTEAFF
clone size: many; D gene: TRBD2; V gene: TRBV27; J gene: TRBJ2-1; CDR3 DNA: TGTGCCAGCAGTTTATGGACGGGAGGGCCAAATGAGCAGTTCTTC; CDR3 protein: CASSLWTGGPNEQFF
clone size: many; D gene: .; V gene: TRBV11-3; J gene: TRBJ2-1; CDR3 DNA: TGTGCCAGCAGCGTCCATCGGGGTATCGATGAGCAGTTCTTC; CDR3 protein: CASSVHRGIDEQFF
clone size: many; D gene: TRBD2; V gene: TRBV12-3/TRBV12-4; J gene: TRBJ2-3; CDR3 DNA: TGTGCCAGCAGCGGACTAGCGGGAGGGGGAAACGAGGCAGATACGCAGTATTTT; CDR3 protein: CASSGLAGGGNEADTQYF
clone size: few; D gene: .; V gene: TRBV6-9; J gene: TRBJ1-3; CDR3 DNA: TGTGCCAGCAGTTCCCTATCTGGAAACACCATATATTTT; CDR3 protein: CASSSLSGNTIYF
clone size: few; D gene: .; V gene: TRBV20-1; J gene: TRBJ2-3; CDR3 DNA: TGCAGTGCTAGATTAGGGACCACAGATACGCAGTATTTT; CDR3 protein: CSARLGTTDTQYF
clone size: many; D gene: .; V gene: TRBV9; J gene: TRBJ2-7; CDR3 DNA: TGTGCCAGCAGCTCAACTCCCCGGCCAACCTACGAGCAGTACTTC; CDR3 protein: CASSSTPRPTYEQYF
clone size: .; D gene: .; V gene: TRBV20-1; J gene: TRBJ2-7; CDR3 DNA: TGCAGTGCCGACAAAAGCCAGGAAAAACCCTACGAGCAGTACTTC; CDR3 protein: CSADKSQEKPYEQYF
clone size: many; D gene: .; V gene: TRBV7-9; J gene: TRBJ2-1; CDR3 DNA: TGTGCCAGCAGCTCCGTCGGGAGTGGCAATGAGCAGTTCTTC; CDR3 protein: CASSSVGSGNEQFF
clone size: .; D gene: TRBD2; V gene: TRBV5-4; J gene: TRBJ2-3; CDR3 DNA: TGTGCCAGCAGCTTGTTCGGGAGGGACACAGATACGCAGTATTTT; CDR3 protein: CASSLFGRDTDTQYF
clone size: few; D gene: TRBD2; V gene: TRBV25-1; J gene: TRBJ2-3; CDR3 DNA: TGTGCCAGCAGTGATTCACTCGGACTAGCGGGAGCCCGGACAGATACGCAGTATTTT; CDR3 protein: CASSDSLGLAGARTDTQYF
clone size: few; D gene: TRBD1; V gene: TRBV7-9; J gene: TRBJ2-3; CDR3 DNA: TGTGCCAGCAGCTTAAACAGGGGGCAAGATACGCAGTATTTT; CDR3 protein: CASSLNRGQDTQYF
clone size: many; D gene: .; V gene: TRBV6-1; J gene: TRBJ1-1; CDR3 DNA: TGTGCCAGCAGTACCCTTACGAGATTTGAAGCTTTCTTT; CDR3 protein: CASSTLTRFEAFF
clone size: few; D gene: .; V gene: TRBV7-8; J gene: TRBJ1-2; CDR3 DNA: TGTGCCAGCAGCTCATCCCCGGGACTCTTCTATGGCTACACCTTC; CDR3 protein: CASSSSPGLFYGYTF
clone size: few; D gene: TRBD1; V gene: TRBV12-3/TRBV12-4; J gene: TRBJ1-6; CDR3 DNA: TGTGCCAGCAGGTTAACAGGGGCCAATAATTCACCCCTCCACTTT; CDR3 protein: CASRLTGANNSPLHF
clone size: many; D gene: TRBD1; V gene: TRBV6-2/TRBV6-3; J gene: TRBJ2-3; CDR3 DNA: TGTGCCAGCAGACCGGGACAGAGCACAGATACGCAGTATTTT; CDR3 protein: CASRPGQSTDTQYF
clone size: many; D gene: TRBD2; V gene: TRBV7-8; J gene: TRBJ2-2; CDR3 DNA: TGTGCCAGCAGCTTAGTTAGCGGGAGGCGGACCGGGGAGCTGTTTTTT; CDR3 protein: CASSLVSGRRTGELFF
clone size: few; D gene: .; V gene: TRBV6-1; J gene: TRBJ1-4; CDR3 DNA: TGTGCCAGCCAGCGGGCCCCGGGTGGCGAAAAACTGTTTTTT; CDR3 protein: CASQRAPGGEKLFF